Listed here are 25 T cell receptor beta chains from one sample, sequenced in a study of CXCR3-negative and CXCR3-positive naive CD8 T cells. The study made its TRB cDNA libraries by 5' RACE, adding UMI labels. After re-calling the 5' RACE reads, TCRdb lists one entry per CDR3 protein, DNA absent. The sample has 50,000 to 65,000 distinct CDR3 sequences. The sample taken for sequencing was naive CXCR3- CD8+ T cells from blood. Subset specified: CD45RO-CCR7+CD27+CD95- naive CD8+ T cells lacking CXCR3 (TNR3-). These receptors all come from a human donor in good health. Some clones in this sample may be carry-over from other donors' samples.

The genes are TRBV5-1 and TRBJ2-5; TCRdb picks TRBD1, but there is no DNA to check that call. From germline, CDR1 is SGHRS and CDR2 YFSETQ. The CDR3 runs to 15 residues. CDR3 residues: CASSSEGGRGETQYF.

This rearrangement joins TRBV7-2 to TRBJ2-7. Germline values: CDR1 SGHTA, CDR2 FQGNSA. The CDR3 is 13 amino acids. This CDR3 reads CASSLAGEYEQYF.

The genes are TRBV12-3 or TRBV12-4 and TRBJ2-7; as DNA is missing, the TRBD1 call by TCRdb cannot be tested. The CDR3 totals 16 residues. The CDR3 sequence is CASSLGLGVLTYEQYF.

The chain has TRBV5-4 and TRBJ2-7; there is no DNA to check the TCRdb D call of TRBD2. The CDR3 has 15 amino acids. The germline V gene encodes CDR1 SGHNT and CDR2 YYREEE (reference sequence). The CDR3 here is CASSDLAGGSYEQYF.

V is TRBV12-3 or TRBV12-4 and J is TRBJ1-1. CDR3 length: 15 amino acids. CDR3 residues: CVSSFFGLGGGEAFF.

The chain joins TRBV4-2 to TRBJ1-2. Germline V gene lookup returns CDR1 LGHNA and CDR2 YNFKEQ. The CDR3 loop spans 11 amino acids. CDR3 residues: CASSQDQGYTF.

This sequence joins TRBV29-1 and TRBJ2-1; TCRdb indicates TRBD1, and absent DNA this call remains unverified. Germline V lookup: CDR1 SQVTM, CDR2 ANQGSEA. The CDR3 totals 12 residues. The chain's CDR3 is CSVERQGFWQFF.

This chain joins TRBV6-2 or TRBV6-3 and TRBJ1-1. The CDR3 sequence is 13 residues long. In germline, CDR1 is MNHEY, CDR2 SVGEGT. CDR3 sequence reads: CASSTRVNTEAFF.

This rearrangement joins TRBV20-1 to TRBJ2-2. This CDR3 contains 15 residues. From germline, CDR1 is DFQATT and CDR2 SNEGSKA (reference sequence). The CDR3: CSAQFRTANTGELFF.

The chain combines TRBV6-5 with TRBJ1-2; TCRdb names TRBD1, which stays unverified in the absence of DNA. Per germline, CDR1 MNHEY and CDR2 SVGAGI. The CDR3 sequence is 14 residues long. CDR3 in amino acids: CASSTGSWDNGYTF.

The CDR3 loop is CSASLARELFF. The rearrangement links TRBV20-1 to TRBJ1-4. CDR1 DFQATT and CDR2 SNEGSKA come from the germline V gene (reference sequence). The CDR3 is 11 residues long.

The chain combines TRBV9 with TRBJ2-3; the D gene TCRdb calls, TRBD2, cannot be checked with no DNA. The CDR3 has 16 residues. Germline lookup yields CDR1 SGDLS and CDR2 YYNGEE. Here the CDR3 reads CASSPRTTSLSDTQYF.

The V gene is TRBV20-1, the J gene TRBJ2-1; absent DNA, TCRdb's TRBD2 call cannot be checked. Germline loops: CDR1 DFQATT, CDR2 SNEGSKA (reference sequence). This CDR3 has 17 amino acids. CDR3 sequence: CSASSASGRGSRYEQFF.

The rearrangement links TRBV7-9 to TRBJ2-5; TCRdb gives TRBD1 as the D gene, but with no DNA this cannot be confirmed. In germline, CDR1 is SEHNR, CDR2 FQNEAQ (reference sequence). This CDR3 contains 14 residues. The CDR3 sequence: CASSRPSVAETQYF. Based on the CDR3 plus reference TRBV7-9 and TRBJ2-5, the full variable domain is DTGVSQNPRHKITKRGQNVTFRCDPISEHNRLYWYRQTLGQGPEFLTYFQNEAQLEKSRLLSDRFSAERPKGSFSTLEIQRTEQGDSAMYLCASSRPSVAETQYFGPGTRLLVL.

V usage is TRBV4-3 and J usage is TRBJ1-1. The CDR3 covers 14 residues. Germline values: CDR1 LGHNA, CDR2 YSLEER. The CDR3 region is CASSPGARDTEAFF.

CDR3 region: CASSGQGAGTEAFF. This chain links TRBV6-5 with TRBJ1-1; TCRdb designates TRBD1, a call that cannot be tested without DNA. There are 14 residues in the CDR3. Per germline, CDR1 MNHEY and CDR2 SVGAGI.

The chain combines TRBV13 with TRBJ2-7. Germline V lookup: CDR1 PRHDT, CDR2 FYEKMQ (reference sequence). This CDR3 has 11 residues. CDR3 loop: CASSQKDEQYF. Full variable domain (outside the CDR3, taken from reference TRBV13 and TRBJ2-7): AAGVIQSPRHLIKEKRETATLKCYPIPRHDTVYWYQQGPGQDPQFLISFYEKMQSDKGSIPDRFSAQQFSDYHSELNMSSLELGDSALYFCASSQKDEQYFGPGTRLTVT.

This sequence joins TRBV11-2 and TRBJ2-3; TCRdb's assignment of TRBD2 cannot be checked, as there is no DNA. The CDR3 spans 16 residues. In germline, CDR1 is SGHAT, CDR2 FQNNGV. The CDR3: CASSLDGGGARDTQYF.

The chain recombines TRBV29-1 with TRBJ2-3; TCRdb's assignment of TRBD1 cannot be checked, as there is no DNA. The CDR3 has 15 amino acids. CDR1 SQVTM and CDR2 ANQGSEA come from the germline V gene. The CDR3: CSVLGPGGGTDTQYF.

This rearrangement joins TRBV14 to TRBJ2-2; TCRdb proposes TRBD2, but this gene call is untestable without DNA. The V gene's germline CDR1 is SGHDN and CDR2 FVKESK. The CDR3 has 16 amino acids. The CDR3 protein is CASSLLAGRVTGELFF.

This chain uses TRBV29-1 with TRBJ2-7; with no DNA, the TCRdb D assignment of TRBD2 cannot be verified. The CDR3 covers 14 residues. Germline V CDR1 and CDR2: SQVTM, ANQGSEA. The CDR3: CSVDGLAGTYEQYF.

The V call is TRBV7-9, the J call TRBJ1-3. The CDR3 extends over 17 amino acids. Per germline, CDR1 SEHNR and CDR2 FQNEAQ (reference sequence). The CDR3 sequence is CASSLHGRPSSGNTIYF. Looking up the rest from reference TRBV7-9 and TRBJ1-3 gives the full variable domain: DTGVSQNPRHKITKRGQNVTFRCDPISEHNRLYWYRQTLGQGPEFLTYFQNEAQLEKSRLLSDRFSAERPKGSFSTLEIQRTEQGDSAMYLCASSLHGRPSSGNTIYFGEGSWLTVV.

CDR3 amino acids: CASSLQTGYRDIQYF. This chain uses TRBV7-9 with TRBJ2-4; with no DNA, the TCRdb D assignment of TRBD1 cannot be verified. The CDR3 contains 15 residues. CDR1 is SEHNR and CDR2 is FQNEAQ in the germline V gene (reference sequence).

The rearrangement links TRBV20-1 to TRBJ2-5; without DNA, the TCRdb call of TRBD1 cannot be checked. Germline values: CDR1 DFQATT, CDR2 SNEGSKA (reference sequence). The CDR3 extends over 14 amino acids. The CDR3 here is CSARVWAGGETQYF.

V usage is TRBV25-1 and J usage is TRBJ2-1. The CDR3 length is 16 residues. CDR1 is MGHDK and CDR2 is SYGVNS in the germline V gene. The CDR3 protein is CASSEFRVSSYNEQFF.